This T cell receptor (beta chain) was retrieved from a study of cytomegalovirus exposure and HLA in healthy donors. Both 60 Vbeta primers and 13 Jbeta primers went into the PCR. Sequencing used immunoSEQ multiplex PCR; TCRdb keeps in-frame clones, though not all of them. The table lists roughly 140,000 clones, about 80% of them singletons, with about 6.8% in the top ten. The donors (healthy individuals) were bone marrow donors. Broader study findings: Productive rates of about 90% or about 30% were seen for most TCR beta V segments in an earlier analysis.

The CDR3 is 14 amino acids. V lost 0 bases and J lost 7, with 11 bases in between. Looked up from germline, CDR1 is SGHTS and CDR2 is YDEGEE. In regard to this clone: Its antigen is still unknown.

J is TRBJ2-1 and V is TRBV5-8; tentatively, D is TRBD2 (5 bases). This sequence was found in a middle-aged woman in good health and CMV-seropositive. Sequenced sample: PBMCs. The CDR3, as DNA: TGTGCCAGCAGCTTGGCCACGGGGATTAATGAGCAGTTCTTC. It yields the protein CASSLATGINEQFF.